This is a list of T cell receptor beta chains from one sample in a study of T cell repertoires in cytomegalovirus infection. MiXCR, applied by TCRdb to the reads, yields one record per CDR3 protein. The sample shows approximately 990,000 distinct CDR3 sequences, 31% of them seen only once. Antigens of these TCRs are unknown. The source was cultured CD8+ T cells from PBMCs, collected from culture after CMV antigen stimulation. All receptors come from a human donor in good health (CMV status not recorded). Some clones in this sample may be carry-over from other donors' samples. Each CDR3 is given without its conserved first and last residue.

CDR3 protein: AISESSTPGV; V gene: TRBV10-3; J gene: TRBJ1-2
CDR3 protein: SARDRGLVYNEQF; V gene: TRBV20-1; J gene: TRBJ2-1
CDR3 protein: ASSQAPWAAKNIQY; V gene: TRBV3-1; J gene: TRBJ2-4
CDR3 protein: ASSYTDNPGNTIY; V gene: TRBV6-5; J gene: TRBJ1-3
CDR3 protein: ASSLVADFNEQF; V gene: TRBV7-2; J gene: TRBJ2-1
CDR3 protein: ASSFNREGEQF; V gene: TRBV12-3/TRBV12-4; J gene: TRBJ2-1
CDR3 protein: ASSSQGDYNEQF; V gene: TRBV28; J gene: TRBJ2-1
CDR3 protein: ASSYGRAETDTQY; V gene: TRBV6-6; J gene: TRBJ2-3
CDR3 protein: ASSLVWGSTEAF; V gene: TRBV5-8; J gene: TRBJ1-1
CDR3 protein: ASSLGVGLYYGYT; V gene: TRBV7-8; J gene: TRBJ1-2
CDR3 protein: SAKLAYEQY; V gene: TRBV20-1; J gene: TRBJ2-7
CDR3 protein: ASAGDRGLNTEAF; V gene: TRBV11-2; J gene: TRBJ1-1
CDR3 protein: SVPGTTNTEAF; V gene: TRBV29-1; J gene: TRBJ1-1
CDR3 protein: ASSLDRYSSYNEQF; V gene: TRBV19; J gene: TRBJ2-1
CDR3 protein: ASSYGTVVYEQY; V gene: TRBV6-8; J gene: TRBJ2-7
CDR3 protein: ASSYPPLAVNVPSYNEQF; V gene: TRBV6-2/TRBV6-3; J gene: TRBJ2-1
CDR3 protein: ASSRPGERGNEQF; V gene: TRBV14; J gene: TRBJ2-1
CDR3 protein: ASRFGGSGTQY; V gene: TRBV27; J gene: TRBJ2-3
CDR3 protein: ASSLADSRQEAF; V gene: TRBV6-6; J gene: TRBJ1-1
CDR3 protein: ASSFAGAGTEAF; V gene: TRBV12-3/TRBV12-4; J gene: TRBJ1-1
CDR3 protein: ASRTIESPLAGEQF; V gene: TRBV2; J gene: TRBJ2-1
CDR3 protein: ASSFPPYNEQF; V gene: TRBV7-2; J gene: TRBJ2-1
CDR3 protein: ASSAPENYGYT; V gene: TRBV7-9; J gene: TRBJ1-2
CDR3 protein: ASSITPGGADTQY; V gene: TRBV19; J gene: TRBJ2-3
CDR3 protein: ASSQVDRLYEQY; V gene: TRBV4-1; J gene: TRBJ2-7
CDR3 protein: ASSPRGMSSTDTQY; V gene: TRBV7-6; J gene: TRBJ2-3
CDR3 protein: ASSPRGGGAFETQY; V gene: TRBV6-6; J gene: TRBJ2-5
CDR3 protein: ASSGKGAFYGYT; V gene: TRBV6-2/TRBV6-3; J gene: TRBJ1-2
CDR3 protein: ASSLGLAVSYEQY; V gene: TRBV12-3/TRBV12-4; J gene: TRBJ2-7
CDR3 protein: ASSYDRGQGSTGELF; V gene: TRBV6-2/TRBV6-3; J gene: TRBJ2-2
CDR3 protein: ASSHLFLGLVNTEAF; V gene: TRBV4-2; J gene: TRBJ1-1
CDR3 protein: ASTRLASYNEQF; V gene: TRBV7-9; J gene: TRBJ2-1
CDR3 protein: ASSPLSHRETQY; V gene: TRBV5-1; J gene: TRBJ2-5
CDR3 protein: AISERRRVGYT; V gene: TRBV10-3; J gene: TRBJ1-2
CDR3 protein: ASSLELAGATDTQY; V gene: TRBV7-2; J gene: TRBJ2-3